The 4 T cell receptor beta chains in this list originate from one sample, sequenced in a study of metastatic and nonmetastatic thyroid tumors. Through MiXCR, TCRdb re-clonotyped the PCR reads. In the table there are some 7,800 clones, 31% of which are singletons. Not a single patient had been given any form of treatment at any point before undergoing thyroid surgery. Sequencing input: tumor tissue. Receptors originate from a female donor with papillary thyroid cancer or a benign thyroid nodule (not recorded which). Some clones in this sample may be carry-over from other donors' samples.

Within the sample, this clone is medium-sized. The chain links TRBV5-1 to TRBJ2-7, with TRBD1 as a possible D gene (6 bases). V was pared by 1 base and J by 0 bases, with 14 bases between. The germline CDR1 and CDR2 sequences are SGHRS and YFSETQ. This CDR3 spans 16 amino acids. The chain's CDR3 is CASSLPIGQSSYEQYF. The CDR3 nucleotides are TGCGCCAGCAGCTTGCCGATCGGACAGTCCTCCTACGAGCAGTACTTC.

This clone has just a few counts. The J gene is TRBJ2-1, the V gene TRBV6-1; 9 bases fit TRBD2. The trim removed 6 bases at V and 8 bases at J, leaving 14 bases unmatched. Germline CDR1 reads MNHNS; CDR2 reads SASEGT. CDR3 length: 16 amino acids. CDR3 DNA sequence: TGTGCCAGCAGGAACGCGAGGACTAGCGCTGTCTATGAGCAGTTCTTC. This sequence encodes CASRNARTSAVYEQFF.

The V and J genes are TRBV11-3 and TRBJ1-2; TRBD1 matches at 7 bases. V lost 5 bases to trimming and J lost 1 base; unmatched junction nucleotides: 1. This CDR3 spans 13 amino acids. Germline CDR1 reads SGHNT; CDR2 reads YENEEA. The DNA of the CDR3 is TGTGCCAGCAGCGACAGGGTTAACTATGGCTACACCTTC. Its translation is CASSDRVNYGYTF.

The CDR3 spells CASSFRGRQTDGYTF. The CDR3 DNA is TGCGCCAGCAGCTTCCGGGGAAGACAAACGGATGGCTACACCTTC. This chain joins TRBV5-1 and TRBJ1-2, with D uncertain. Germline V gene sequence: CDR1 SGHRS, CDR2 YFSETQ. The CDR3 is 15 residues long. V shed 2 bases and J shed 6 bases, with 17 bases lying between them.